The entry that follows covers one TCR beta chain sequence. The antigen is not known. The data originate from a study of CD8 T cells in ankylosing spondylitis. 5'-RACE, quantitative and with molecular barcodes, yielded the TCR beta libraries. MiXCR was run by TCRdb on the 5' RACE reads, yielding one entry per CDR3 protein. The repertoire holds over 700,000 distinct CDR3 sequences, with 19% as singletons. Study results and limitations: Peripheral blood samples showed relatively rare disease-linked clones, and these clones were CD8+. Apparently characteristic of ankylosing spondylitis blood was a TCR beta motif (about eight highly homologous variants). Significant enrichment of disease-linked clones was reportedly seen in matched ankylosing spondylitis synovial fluid. Previous work reported some of these motif variants in the synovial fluid and blood of reactive arthritis.

The receptor comes from a male donor with ankylosing spondylitis. The sequencing input was blood, either unsorted or a sorted T cell fraction (not recorded which).

The CDR3 bases are TGTGCCACCAGTGATAAACACAGCTCTGGGGCCAACGTCCTGACTTTC. Protein: CATSDKHSSGANVLTF. This sequence joins TRBV24-1 and TRBJ2-6; D remains unclear. This CDR3 contains 16 residues. V dropped 3 bases and J dropped 0 bases, with 8 bases sitting between them. Germline CDR1 and CDR2: KGHDR and SFDVKD.